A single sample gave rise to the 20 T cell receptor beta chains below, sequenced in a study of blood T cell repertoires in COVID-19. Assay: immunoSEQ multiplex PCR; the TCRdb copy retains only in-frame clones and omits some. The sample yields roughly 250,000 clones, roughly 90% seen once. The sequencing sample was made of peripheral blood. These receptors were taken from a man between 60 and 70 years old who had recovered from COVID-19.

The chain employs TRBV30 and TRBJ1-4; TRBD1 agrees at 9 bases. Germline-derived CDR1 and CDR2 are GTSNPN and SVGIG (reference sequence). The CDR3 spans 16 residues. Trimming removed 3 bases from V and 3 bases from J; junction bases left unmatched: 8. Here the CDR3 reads CAWSPKTGGANEKLFF. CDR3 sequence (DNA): TGTGCCTGGAGCCCTAAGACAGGGGGAGCTAATGAAAAACTGTTTTTT. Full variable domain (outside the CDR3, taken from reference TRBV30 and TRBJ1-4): SQTIHQWPATLVQPVGSPLSLECTVEGTSNPNLYWYRQAAGRGLQLLFYSVGIGQISSEVPQNLSASRPQDRQFILSSKKLLLSDSGFYLCAWSPKTGGANEKLFFGSGTQLSVL.

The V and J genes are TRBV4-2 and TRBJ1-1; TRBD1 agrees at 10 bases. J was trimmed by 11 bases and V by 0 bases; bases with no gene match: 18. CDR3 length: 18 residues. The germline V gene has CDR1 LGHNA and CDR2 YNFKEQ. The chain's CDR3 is CASSQDSDRGGQGMRAFF. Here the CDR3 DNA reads TGTGCCAGCAGCCAAGACTCGGACCGGGGGGGACAGGGGATGCGGGCTTTCTTT.

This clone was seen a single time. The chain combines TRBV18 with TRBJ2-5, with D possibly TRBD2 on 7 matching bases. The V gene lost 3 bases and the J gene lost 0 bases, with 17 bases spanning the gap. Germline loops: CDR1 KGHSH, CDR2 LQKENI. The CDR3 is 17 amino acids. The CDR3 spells CASSPSRGARYQETQYF. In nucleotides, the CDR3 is TGTGCCAGCTCACCTTCCCGGGGGGCAAGGTACCAAGAGACCCAGTACTTC.

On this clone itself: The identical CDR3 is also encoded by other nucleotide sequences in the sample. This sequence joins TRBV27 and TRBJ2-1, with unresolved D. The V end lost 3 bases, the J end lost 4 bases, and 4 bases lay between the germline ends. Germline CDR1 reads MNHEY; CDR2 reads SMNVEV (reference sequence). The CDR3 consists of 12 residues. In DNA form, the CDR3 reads TGTGCCAGCAGTTTCGGGTACAATGAGCAGTTCTTC. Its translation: CASSFGYNEQFF.

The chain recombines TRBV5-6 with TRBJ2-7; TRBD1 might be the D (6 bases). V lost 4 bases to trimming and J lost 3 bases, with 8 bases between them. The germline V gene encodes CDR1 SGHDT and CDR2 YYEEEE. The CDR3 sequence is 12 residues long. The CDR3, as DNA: TGTGCCAGCAGCACAGGGAGCTACGAGCAGTACGTC. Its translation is CASSTGSYEQYV.

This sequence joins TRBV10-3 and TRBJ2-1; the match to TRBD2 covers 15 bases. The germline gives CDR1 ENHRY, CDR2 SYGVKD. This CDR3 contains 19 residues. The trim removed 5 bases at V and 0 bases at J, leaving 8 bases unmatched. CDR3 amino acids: CAISPLGTSGGSSYNEQFF. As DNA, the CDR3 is TGTGCCATCAGTCCACTCGGGACTAGCGGGGGGAGCTCCTACAATGAGCAGTTCTTC.

The CDR3 coding sequence is TGTGCCACCGGCGGGGGGGGAAAGGGCAATCAGCCCCAGCATTTT. Protein sequence: CATGGGGKGNQPQHF. The rearrangement links TRBV24-1 to TRBJ1-5, with a possible D match to TRBD1 (5 bases). V was clipped by 9 bases and J by 2 bases, with 16 bases between them. The CDR3 totals 15 residues. The germline V gene encodes CDR1 KGHDR and CDR2 SFDVKD.

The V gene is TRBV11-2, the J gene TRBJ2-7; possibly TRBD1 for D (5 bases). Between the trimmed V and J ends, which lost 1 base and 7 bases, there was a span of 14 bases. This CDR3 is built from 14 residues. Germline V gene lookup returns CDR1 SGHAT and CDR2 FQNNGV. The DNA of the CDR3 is TGTGCCAGCAGCTTAGTCGGCAGGGTCGGGGAGCAGTACTTC. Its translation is CASSLVGRVGEQYF.

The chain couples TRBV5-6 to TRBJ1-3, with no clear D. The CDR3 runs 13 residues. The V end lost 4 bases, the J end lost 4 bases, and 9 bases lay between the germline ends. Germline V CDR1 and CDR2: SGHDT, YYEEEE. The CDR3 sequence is CASSPAGGNTIYF. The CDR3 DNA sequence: TGTGCCAGCAGCCCGGCGGGAGGAAACACCATATATTTT.

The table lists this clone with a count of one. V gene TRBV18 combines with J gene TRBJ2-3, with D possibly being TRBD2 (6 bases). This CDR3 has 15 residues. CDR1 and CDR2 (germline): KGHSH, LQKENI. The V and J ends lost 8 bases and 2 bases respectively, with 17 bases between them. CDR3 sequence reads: CASATGGGFTDTQYF. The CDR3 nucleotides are TGTGCCAGCGCAACCGGTGGGGGGTTCACAGATACGCAGTATTTT.

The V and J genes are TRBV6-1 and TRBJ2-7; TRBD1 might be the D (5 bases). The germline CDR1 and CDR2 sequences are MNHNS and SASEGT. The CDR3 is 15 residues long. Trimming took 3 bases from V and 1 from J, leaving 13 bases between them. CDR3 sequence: CASSDEVRQSYEQYV. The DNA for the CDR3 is TGTGCCAGCAGTGATGAAGTTAGACAGTCCTACGAGCAGTACGTC.

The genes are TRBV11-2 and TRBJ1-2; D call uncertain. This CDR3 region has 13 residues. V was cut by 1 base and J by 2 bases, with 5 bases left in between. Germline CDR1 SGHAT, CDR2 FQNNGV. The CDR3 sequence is CASSLGENYGYTF. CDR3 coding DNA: TGTGCCAGCAGCTTAGGCGAAAACTATGGCTACACCTTC.

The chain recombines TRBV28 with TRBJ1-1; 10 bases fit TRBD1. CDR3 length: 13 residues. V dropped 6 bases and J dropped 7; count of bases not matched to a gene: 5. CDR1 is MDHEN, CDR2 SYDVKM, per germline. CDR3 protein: CASRATGGGEAFF. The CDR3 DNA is TGTGCCAGCAGAGCGACAGGGGGCGGTGAAGCTTTCTTT.

The CDR3 loop is CSGRLNEKLFF. The CDR3 DNA reads TGCAGCGGGCGGCTGAATGAAAAACTGTTTTTT. This chain links TRBV29-1 with TRBJ1-4; D not resolved. V lost 7 bases and J lost 5, with 8 bases in between. Germline V gene sequence: CDR1 SQVTM, CDR2 ANQGSEA. There are 11 residues in the CDR3.

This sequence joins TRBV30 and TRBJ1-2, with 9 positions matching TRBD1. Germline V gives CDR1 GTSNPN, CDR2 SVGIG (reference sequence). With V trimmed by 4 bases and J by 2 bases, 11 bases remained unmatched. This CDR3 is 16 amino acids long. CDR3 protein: CAWTPPNGQGNYGYTF. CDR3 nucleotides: TGTGCCTGGACCCCTCCCAATGGACAGGGGAACTATGGCTACACCTTC.

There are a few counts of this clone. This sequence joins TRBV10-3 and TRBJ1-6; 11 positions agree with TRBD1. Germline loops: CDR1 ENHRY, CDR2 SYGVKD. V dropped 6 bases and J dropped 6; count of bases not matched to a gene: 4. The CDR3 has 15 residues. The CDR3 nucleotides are TGTGCCATCAGCCGGACAGGGGGCGGTAATTCACCCCTCCACTTT. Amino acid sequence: CAISRTGGGNSPLHF.

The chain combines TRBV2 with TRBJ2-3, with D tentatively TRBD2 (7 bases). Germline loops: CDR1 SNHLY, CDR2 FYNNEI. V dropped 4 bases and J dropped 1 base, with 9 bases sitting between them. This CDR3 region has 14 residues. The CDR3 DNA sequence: TGTGCCAGCAGTGGGGGGGGCGGCACAGATACGCAGTATTTT. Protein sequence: CASSGGGGTDTQYF.

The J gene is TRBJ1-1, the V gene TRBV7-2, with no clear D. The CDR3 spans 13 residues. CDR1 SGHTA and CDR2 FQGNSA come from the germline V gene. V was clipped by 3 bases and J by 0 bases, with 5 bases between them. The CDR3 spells CASSFGLNTEAFF. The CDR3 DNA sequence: TGTGCCAGCAGCTTCGGTCTGAACACTGAAGCTTTCTTT.

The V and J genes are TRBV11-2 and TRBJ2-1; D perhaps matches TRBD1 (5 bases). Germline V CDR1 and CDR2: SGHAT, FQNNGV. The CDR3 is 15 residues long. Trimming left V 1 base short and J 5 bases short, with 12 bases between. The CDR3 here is CASSLVTGRNNEQFF. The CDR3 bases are TGTGCCAGCAGCTTAGTAACAGGCCGAAACAATGAGCAGTTCTTC.

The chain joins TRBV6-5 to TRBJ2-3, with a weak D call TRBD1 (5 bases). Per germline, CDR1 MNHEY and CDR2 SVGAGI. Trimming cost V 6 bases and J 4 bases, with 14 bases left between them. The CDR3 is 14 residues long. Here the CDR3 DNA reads TGTGCCAGCAGCGGACAATCCGGCGCAGATACGCAGTATTTT. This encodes CASSGQSGADTQYF.